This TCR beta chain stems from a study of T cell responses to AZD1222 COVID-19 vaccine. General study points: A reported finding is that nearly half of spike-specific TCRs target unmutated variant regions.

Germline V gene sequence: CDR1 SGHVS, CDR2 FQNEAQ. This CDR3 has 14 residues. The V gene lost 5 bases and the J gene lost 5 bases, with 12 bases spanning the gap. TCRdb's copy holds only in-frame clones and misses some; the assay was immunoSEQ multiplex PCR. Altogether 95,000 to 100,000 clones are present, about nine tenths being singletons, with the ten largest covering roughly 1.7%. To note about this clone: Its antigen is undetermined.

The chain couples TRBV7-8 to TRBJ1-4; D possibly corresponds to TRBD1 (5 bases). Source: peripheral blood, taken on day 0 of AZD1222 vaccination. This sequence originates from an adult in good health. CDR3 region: CASSPLRGNEKLFF. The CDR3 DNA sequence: TGTGCCAGCAGCCCCCTTCGGGGGAATGAAAAACTGTTTTTT.